This T cell receptor beta chain was profiled in a study of breast tumors, draining lymph nodes, adjacent tissues. Regarding the study as a whole: The lymph node origin of tumor T cells was framed as consistent with a hypothesis, not demonstrated. Tumor and nontumor repertoires were significantly more similar in luminal-like than in basal-like breast cancer. Most tumor T cells seemingly derive from lymph node, then expand in tumor. Compared with lymph nodes, tumors were less diverse; compared with nontumor tissue, more.

Samples came from axillary lymph nodes draining the breast cancer. This clonotype appeared many times. Its target is unknown. Using its own MiXCR run on the multiplex PCR reads, TCRdb lists one record per CDR3 protein. The table records approximately 90,000 distinct CDR3 sequences, approximately 28% of them present only once. The sample comprised axillary lymph node tissue. This clonotype was obtained from a female donor with breast cancer. Some clones in this sample may be carry-over from other donors' samples.

CDR3 in amino acids: CASRFRTSGRYNEQFF. CDR3 nucleotides: TGCGCCAGCAGGTTTAGGACTAGCGGGCGCTACAATGAGCAGTTCTTC. The V and J genes are TRBV5-1 and TRBJ2-1; 11 positions match TRBD2. The CDR3 length is 16 residues. Germline values: CDR1 SGHRS, CDR2 YFSETQ. The ends lost 5 bases at V and 3 bases at J; junction bases unmatched: 7. Filled out from reference TRBV5-1 and TRBJ2-1, the complete variable domain reads KAGVTQTPRYLIKTRGQQVTLSCSPISGHRSVSWYQQTPGQGLQFLFEYFSETQRNKGNFPGRFSGRQFSNSRSEMNVSTLELGDSALYLCASRFRTSGRYNEQFFGPGTRLTVL.